The rows below give T cell receptor beta chains drawn from one sample of a study of T-cell memory formation after mild COVID-19. TCRdb passed the 5' RACE reads through MiXCR, listing each CDR3 protein once. The sample holds approximately 340,000 distinct CDR3 sequences; approximately 16% are singletons and the top ten take approximately 20%. Material: PBMCs or a T cell subset sorted from them (not recorded which). Source of these receptors: a young man who had mild COVID-19 (a few samples of this study predate the infection). Cell type and time point are not known. The CDR3 runs from the conserved cysteine through the conserved F or W. D genes are given only for firm matches. Some rows have no size entry. The others give once, few or many, or a class for an expanded clone.

DNA	CDR3	length	J	V	size	D
TGTGCCAGCAGTGGGTTCGGCGGCGGTAGCACAGATACGCAGTATTTT	CASSGFGGGSTDTQYF	16	TRBJ2-3	TRBV6-2/TRBV6-3	few	-
TGTGCCACCAGTGATCGGGGAGGGACTGGCTACACCTTC	CATSDRGGTGYTF	13	TRBJ1-2	TRBV24-1	-	-
TGTGCCAGCAGCGGACGGGGCGTACTTAACACTGAAGCTTTCTTT	CASSGRGVLNTEAFF	15	TRBJ1-1	TRBV7-9	few	-
TGTGCCAGCAGTCTTAGCGGGGGGCCCGAGCAGTTCTTC	CASSLSGGPEQFF	13	TRBJ2-1	TRBV28	-	TRBD2
TGCGCCAGCAGCTTGGACTTCTCTGGAAACACCATATATTTT	CASSLDFSGNTIYF	14	TRBJ1-3	TRBV5-1	few	-
TGTGCCAGCAGCCCTGTCGCCCCGAACACCGGGGAGCTGTTTTTT	CASSPVAPNTGELFF	15	TRBJ2-2	TRBV3-1	-	-
TGTGCCATCAGTGCAGAGTCCTCGCGAGATACGCAGTATTTT	CAISAESSRDTQYF	14	TRBJ2-3	TRBV10-3	many	-
TGTGCCAGCAGCTTATCAGGGGGCTGGAACACTGAAGCTTTCTTT	CASSLSGGWNTEAFF	15	TRBJ1-1	TRBV7-3	-	TRBD1
TGTGCCAGCAACCCCCTAGCGGGGGTGGATACGCAGTATTTT	CASNPLAGVDTQYF	14	TRBJ2-3	TRBV12-3/TRBV12-4	few	TRBD2
TGCGCCAGCAGCTTGGAAGGGGCAGAGACCAAGTACTTC	CASSLEGAETKYF	13	TRBJ2-5	TRBV5-1	once	-
TGTGCCAGCAGTGGAGACAATCAGCCCCAGCATTTT	CASSGDNQPQHF	12	TRBJ1-5	TRBV2	-	-
TGTGCCAGCAGCTTAGCGCACTCGTCCCGGTTTAACTATGGCTACACCTTC	CASSLAHSSRFNYGYTF	17	TRBJ1-2	TRBV7-9	-	-
TGTGCCAGCACCCGCCCGGGGGGGCAGACCCAGTACTTC	CASTRPGGQTQYF	13	TRBJ2-5	TRBV11-2	-	TRBD2
TGCAGTGCACCGGGACAGGGTTTTCGAGATACGCAGTATTTT	CSAPGQGFRDTQYF	14	TRBJ2-3	TRBV20-1	few	TRBD1
TGTGCCAGCACCGCCCGGGGGTCAGGTTCACCCCTCCACTTT	CASTARGSGSPLHF	14	TRBJ1-6	TRBV6-5	-	-
TGTGCCAGCAGTTTAGCTGGGGCCATGGGCACTGAAGCTTTCTTT	CASSLAGAMGTEAFF	15	TRBJ1-1	TRBV12-3/TRBV12-4	few	-
TGTGCCAGCAGCCCACTTGCCGGGACATGGGAGACCCAGTACTTC	CASSPLAGTWETQYF	15	TRBJ2-5	TRBV14	-	-
TGTGCCAGCAGCTTAGGGAAGGGCGGGGTAGAGACCCAGTACTTC	CASSLGKGGVETQYF	15	TRBJ2-5	TRBV11-2	once	-
TGTGCCAGCAGCCAGACATCATTGAACACTGAAGCTTTCTTT	CASSQTSLNTEAFF	14	TRBJ1-1	TRBV6-5	few	-
TGCAGTGCTATCTGGGCAGGGGGCACTGAAGCTTTCTTT	CSAIWAGGTEAFF	13	TRBJ1-1	TRBV20-1	-	TRBD1
TGCGCCAGCAGTTGGGACAGGGGGACCCAGTACTTC	CASSWDRGTQYF	12	TRBJ2-5	TRBV5-1	few	TRBD1
TGTGCCAGCAGTCTGCGGGACAGGGTCCGACTGTTTTTT	CASSLRDRVRLFF	13	TRBJ1-4	TRBV12-3/TRBV12-4	-	TRBD1
TGCAGCGTTGAGGGGCTAGCGGGGATATCCTACGAGCAGTACTTC	CSVEGLAGISYEQYF	15	TRBJ2-7	TRBV29-1	-	TRBD2
TGTGCCAGCAGCTTAAAAGCCGGGGACAGGGCTGGCGAGCAGTACTTC	CASSLKAGDRAGEQYF	16	TRBJ2-7	TRBV11-2	-	TRBD1
TGTGCCAGCAGCGCCGGACAGGGAATTGAGACCCAGTACTTC	CASSAGQGIETQYF	14	TRBJ2-5	TRBV7-6	-	TRBD1